The table lists the clone carrying this TCR beta chain with many counts. This sample is drawn from a study of Graves' ophthalmopathy and Graves' hyperthyroidism. The ends were cut back, 1 base at V and 3 bases at J, with 5 bases in the middle. The CDR3 contains 13 residues. CDR1 and CDR2 (germline): KGHDR, SFDVKD. Amplified TCR beta CDR3 regions were obtained using RNA transcripts as template. Amplification began with first-round RT-PCR using HTBI primers, then second-round multiplex PCR was performed. One entry per CDR3 protein results from TCRdb running MiXCR on the multiplex PCR reads. The sample has 150,000 to 200,000 distinct CDR3 sequences, approximately 38% seen once. Diagnostic conclusions were grounded in clinical symptoms, serum thyroxine, TRAb, thyroid ultrasound and orbital computed tomography.

Sequences were obtained from peripheral blood. The source of this sequence is a woman aged 40 to 49 with Graves' ophthalmopathy. This chain uses TRBV24-1 with TRBJ1-1, with D possibly TRBD1 on 5 matching bases. The CDR3, as DNA: TGTGCCACCAGTGATTTACAGGACACTGAAGCTTTCTTT. It translates to CATSDLQDTEAFF.